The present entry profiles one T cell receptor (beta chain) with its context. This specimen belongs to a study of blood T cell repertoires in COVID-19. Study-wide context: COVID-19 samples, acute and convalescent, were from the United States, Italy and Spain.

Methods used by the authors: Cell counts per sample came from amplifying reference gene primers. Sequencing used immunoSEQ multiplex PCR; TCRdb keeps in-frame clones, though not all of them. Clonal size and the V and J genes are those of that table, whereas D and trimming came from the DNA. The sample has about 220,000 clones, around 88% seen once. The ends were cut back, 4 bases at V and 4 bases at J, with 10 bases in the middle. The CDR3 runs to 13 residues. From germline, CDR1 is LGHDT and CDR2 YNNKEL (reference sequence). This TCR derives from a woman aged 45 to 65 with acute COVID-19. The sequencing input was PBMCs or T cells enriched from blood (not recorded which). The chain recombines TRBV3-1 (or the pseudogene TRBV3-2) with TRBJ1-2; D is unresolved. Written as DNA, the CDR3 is TGTGCCAGCAGCCGCGGGATTCTCTATGGCTACACCTTC. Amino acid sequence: CASSRGILYGYTF.